This TCR beta chain was identified in a study of blood T cell repertoires in COVID-19. Background on the study: Acute and convalescent COVID-19 samples came from the United States, Italy and Spain. T cells, B-cell-depleted T cells, or PBMCs provided the cDNA or gDNA that served as material.

Original processing methods: The assay estimated nucleated cells by amplifying reference gene primers. Clones were read by immunoSEQ multiplex PCR, and TCRdb kept only the in-frame ones, dropping some. The DNA was the basis for D and trimming; V, J and clone size are from that table. This table has fewer than 250,000 clones, around 88% appearing once. This CDR3 contains 15 residues. The V end was cut by 2 bases, the J end by 0 bases, with 8 bases between. Germline CDR1 KGHSH, CDR2 LQKENI. This chain uses TRBV18 with TRBJ2-1; no firm D call. The origin of this receptor is a woman in her forties or fifties with acute or convalescent COVID-19. Sequencing was performed on peripheral blood. Here the CDR3 reads CASSPGQASYNEQFF. The CDR3 bases are TGTGCCAGCTCACCAGGGCAGGCCTCCTACAATGAGCAGTTCTTC.